This paragraph reports one T cell receptor (beta chain). These data are taken from a study of blood T cell repertoires in COVID-19. Study-level background: Italy, Spain and the United States were the sources of the convalescent and acute COVID-19 samples.

Study members were between about 18 and 100 years old and lived in approximately 25 US regions. Within 2 weeks before study entry, exposed participants met a COVID-19 case. Clones were read by immunoSEQ multiplex PCR, and TCRdb kept only the in-frame ones, dropping some. The sample holds 350,000 to 500,000 clones, around nine tenths seen once. This CDR3 spans 15 amino acids. V gave up 3 bases and J gave up 1 base, with 9 bases separating them. CDR1 and CDR2 from the germline V gene are ENHRY and SYGVKD. The sequence was obtained from a woman younger than 35 who had been exposed to COVID-19. Sequenced input: PBMCs or T cells enriched from blood (not recorded which). The chain has TRBV10-3 and TRBJ2-2, with D tentatively TRBD2 (6 bases). This chain's CDR3 is CAISEREKNTGELFF. In DNA form, the CDR3 reads TGTGCCATCAGTGAACGGGAGAAGAACACCGGGGAGCTGTTTTTT.